A single T cell receptor beta chain is shown here with its context. This specimen belongs to a study of blood T cell repertoires in COVID-19. Individuals aged roughly 18 to 95 years were recruited from 20 to 25 US areas. Germline loops: CDR1 MNHEY, CDR2 SMNVEV (reference sequence). The germline V and J ends were trimmed by 8 bases and 0 bases, with 11 bases remaining between them. The CDR3 has 13 residues. Clones were sequenced by immunoSEQ multiplex PCR, and TCRdb holds only the in-frame ones, with some missing. The table includes more than 300,000 clones, approximately 90% detected once. Specimen: PBMCs or T cells enriched from blood (not recorded which). This sequence originates from a woman in her twenties or thirties who had recovered from COVID-19. The chain couples TRBV27 to TRBJ2-7; a possible D gene is TRBD1 (5 bases). Here the CDR3 reads CASGHSPSYEQYF. The CDR3 DNA is TGTGCCAGCGGACACTCCCCCTCCTACGAGCAGTACTTC.